This entry lists 20 T cell receptor beta chains sequenced from one sample in a study of blood T cells in healthy people across ages (dated by TCRdb to 2013 to 2016). Libraries were built with 5' RACE. The sample was run on an Illumina HiSeq 2500. The second PCR ran for about 6 to 11 cycles and used a J-beta primer mix along with a sample-barcoded 5' primer. The public reads were reprocessed in TCRdb via fastp at Q25 and MiXCR, keeping in-frame beta chains. Identical CDR3 protein sequences are pooled into one entry, listed with their most common genes and DNA. Within this sample are a few hundred thousand distinct CDR3 sequences, with about a quarter of them counted one time only. The biggest ten clones account for 3% to 4.5% of the sample. In addition, the sample was reused for a study of T cells of mothers and their children.

Specimen: blood. All receptors come from a boy younger than 10 in good health.

This clonotype appeared a few times. This chain joins TRBV30 and TRBJ2-5; D is perhaps TRBD1 (6 bases). The germline V gene has CDR1 GTSNPN and CDR2 SVGIG (reference sequence). Trimming removed 4 bases from V and 7 bases from J, with 19 bases in between. The CDR3 is 14 amino acids. CDR3 sequence: CAWNSISDSRTQYF. The CDR3 DNA is TGTGCCTGGAACTCCATATCGGACAGTAGGACCCAGTACTTC.

The CDR3 sequence is CATSRGNTGELFF. Written as DNA, the CDR3 is TGTGCCACCAGCAGAGGGAACACCGGGGAGCTGTTTTTT. V is TRBV15 and J is TRBJ2-2, with D uncertain. The germline gives CDR1 LNHNV, CDR2 YYDKDF (reference sequence). V lost 1 base to trimming and J lost 1 base, with 1 base between them. The CDR3 spans 13 residues.

The chain links TRBV12-3 or TRBV12-4 to TRBJ1-2, with D hard to call. Trimming took 5 bases from V and 11 from J, leaving 9 bases between them. The CDR3 covers 10 residues. This CDR3 is CASSGQTYTF. CDR3 nucleotide sequence: TGTGCCAGCAGTGGCCAGACATACACCTTC.

J is TRBJ2-1 and V is TRBV5-1; TRBD2 matches 13 bases. Germline assignment: CDR1 SGHRS and CDR2 YFSETQ. Trimming at V came to 3 bases and at J to 3 bases, leaving 18 bases not matched to a gene. CDR3 length: 21 amino acids. In DNA, the CDR3 is TGCGCCAGCAGCTCCGGCCAGGGGACTAGCGGGGCCCCACGCCTCTACAATGAGCAGTTCTTC. As protein: CASSSGQGTSGAPRLYNEQFF.

This chain uses TRBV20-1 with TRBJ1-2, with 7 positions matching TRBD1. This CDR3 has 14 residues. The V gene's germline CDR1 is DFQATT and CDR2 SNEGSKA (reference sequence). The V segment lost 1 base and the J segment 1 base; nucleotides outside the gene matches: 3. CDR3 region: CSARGGDSNYGYTF. The CDR3 DNA sequence: TGCAGTGCTAGAGGCGGGGACAGTAACTATGGCTACACCTTC.

J is TRBJ1-1 and V is TRBV6-5; possible D gene TRBD1, 5 bases. Germline CDR1 and CDR2: MNHEY and SVGAGI. With 0 bases removed from V and 3 bases from J, the gap between germline ends came to 8 bases. This CDR3 is built from 14 residues. The CDR3 spells CASSYSRGYTEAFF. In DNA form, the CDR3 reads TGTGCCAGCAGTTACTCGCGGGGGTACACTGAAGCTTTCTTT.

This rearrangement joins TRBV28 to TRBJ1-2; D unclear. V lost 5 bases and J 4 bases, leaving 14 bases between the germline ends. Germline V CDR1 and CDR2: MDHEN, SYDVKM. The CDR3 spans 14 residues. The CDR3 here is CASSGFGRVYGYTF. The CDR3 DNA reads as TGTGCCAGCAGTGGGTTCGGACGTGTCTATGGCTACACCTTC.

The chain recombines TRBV7-9 with TRBJ2-1; 9 bases agree with TRBD2. CDR3 length equals 18 residues. The V segment lost 5 bases and the J segment 0 bases; nucleotides outside the gene matches: 11. Germline V CDR1 and CDR2: SEHNR, FQNEAQ (reference sequence). The CDR3 here is CASSPTGLALSSYNEQFF. The DNA of the CDR3 is TGTGCCAGCAGCCCTACGGGACTAGCCCTCAGCTCCTACAATGAGCAGTTCTTC.

V and J are TRBV10-3 and TRBJ1-5, with D possibly being TRBD1 (5 bases). Germline assignment: CDR1 ENHRY and CDR2 SYGVKD. The CDR3 sequence is 14 residues long. Deletions cut 6 bases from V and 5 bases from J, with 14 bases between. In DNA form, the CDR3 reads TGTGCCATCAGGGCAGGGCCCAATGATCAGCCCCAGCATTTT. Translation: CAIRAGPNDQPQHF.

The chain employs TRBV3-1 and TRBJ2-7, with D possibly being TRBD2 (6 bases). Between the trimmed V and J ends, which lost 10 bases and 4 bases, there was a span of 14 bases. This CDR3 comprises 12 residues. CDR1 and CDR2 from the germline V gene are LGHDT and YNNKEL (reference sequence). CDR3 sequence reads: CATASGLYEQYF. CDR3 coding DNA: TGTGCCACCGCCTCGGGACTGTACGAGCAGTACTTC.

The chain employs TRBV24-1 and TRBJ2-1; possible D gene TRBD1, 6 bases. CDR1 KGHDR and CDR2 SFDVKD come from the germline V gene. The germline V and J ends were trimmed by 5 bases and 3 bases, with 10 bases remaining between them. CDR3 length: 14 amino acids. The CDR3 sequence: CATSAAGDYNEQFF. CDR3 in DNA: TGTGCCACCAGTGCGGCAGGGGACTACAATGAGCAGTTCTTC.

This sequence joins TRBV7-9 and TRBJ2-3; 7 nucleotides agree with TRBD1. CDR1 is SEHNR and CDR2 is FQNEAQ in the germline V gene (reference sequence). The CDR3 totals 15 residues. V gave up 5 bases and J gave up 0 bases; unmatched junction bases: 5. CDR3 sequence: CASSRRDSSTDTQYF. The CDR3 coding sequence is TGTGCCAGCAGCCGAAGGGACAGCAGCACAGATACGCAGTATTTT.

This clonotype appeared a few times. The rearrangement joins TRBV20-1 to TRBJ2-5; unclear D gene. Germline CDR1 and CDR2: DFQATT and SNEGSKA (reference sequence). Trimming removed 5 bases at V and 2 bases at J, with 6 bases between. This CDR3 has 11 amino acids. CDR3: CSALGQETQYF. CDR3 sequence (DNA): TGCAGTGCTCTCGGGCAAGAGACCCAGTACTTC.

J is TRBJ1-6 and V is TRBV27; possibly TRBD1 for D (5 bases). CDR1 and CDR2 from the germline V gene are MNHEY and SMNVEV (reference sequence). V lost 5 bases, J lost 11 bases, and 22 bases lay in between. CDR3 size: 16 residues. The CDR3 loop reads CASSPGTADGRTPLHF. CDR3 DNA: TGTGCCAGCAGTCCTGGGACCGCAGATGGAAGGACACCCCTCCACTTT.

The chain uses TRBV27 and TRBJ2-5; tentatively, D is TRBD2 (5 bases). The better agreement between TRBJ2-1 and the DNA end casts doubt on the J call. This CDR3 comprises 12 residues. Per the germline V gene, CDR1 is MNHEY and CDR2 is SMNVEV (reference sequence). The CDR3 loop reads CASRPPGSEQFF. In DNA, the CDR3 is TGTGCCAGCAGGCCACCGGGGAGTGAGCAGTTCTTC.

V usage is TRBV7-2 and J usage is TRBJ1-5, with a possible D match to TRBD1 (5 bases). Germline CDR1 SGHTA, CDR2 FQGNSA. V shed 2 bases and J shed 5 bases, with 13 bases lying between them. There are 15 residues in the CDR3. The CDR3 bases are TGTGCCAGCAGCTTACGCGGGGCCCCCCATCAGCCCCAGCATTTT. Translated: CASSLRGAPHQPQHF.

The CDR3 sequence is CASSVDYSYEQYF. DNA of the CDR3: TGTGCCAGCTCTGTGGACTACTCCTACGAGCAGTACTTC. This chain connects TRBV7-9 to TRBJ2-5; the D gene is possibly TRBD2 (6 bases). The assigned J gene may be wrong: the sequence end matches TRBJ2-7 better. The CDR3 has 13 residues. From germline, CDR1 is SEHNR and CDR2 FQNEAQ (reference sequence).

V is TRBV20-1 and J is TRBJ2-1, with TRBD1 as a possible D gene (6 bases). This CDR3 contains 14 residues. From germline, CDR1 is DFQATT and CDR2 SNEGSKA (reference sequence). Deletions cut 1 base from V and 3 bases from J, with 10 bases between. Written as DNA, the CDR3 is TGCAGTGCTAGAGTAGGGGGTAACTACAATGAGCAGTTCTTC. Its translation is CSARVGGNYNEQFF.

The chain is built from TRBV6-5 and TRBJ1-3; TRBD1 aligns across 7 bases. CDR3 length: 17 amino acids. The germline V gene has CDR1 MNHEY and CDR2 SVGAGI. V dropped 3 bases and J dropped 2; count of bases not matched to a gene: 10. CDR3: CASSYTTGYNPGNTIYF. In DNA, the CDR3 is TGTGCCAGCAGTTATACGACAGGGTACAATCCTGGAAACACCATATATTTT.

The V call is TRBV7-9, the J call TRBJ2-1, with D maybe TRBD2 (6 bases). The germline V gene encodes CDR1 SEHNR and CDR2 FQNEAQ (reference sequence). The CDR3 loop spans 14 amino acids. Trimming pared 5 bases from V and 8 bases from J, leaving 16 bases between. DNA for the CDR3: TGTGCCAGCAGCCCGGGACTTCGATCCGATGAGCAGTTCTTC. Its protein product is CASSPGLRSDEQFF.